The 17 T cell receptor beta chains listed next were all sequenced from one sample in a study of blood T cell repertoires in COVID-19. The table came from immunoSEQ multiplex PCR; TCRdb's copy has only in-frame clones and leaves some out. Of about 130,000 clones listed, around 88% are singletons. The sample consisted of peripheral blood. These receptors were collected from a human donor in a cohort sampled during active COVID-19.

The chain is built from TRBV18 and TRBJ2-2; D is unclear. The CDR3 covers 13 residues. Trimming left V 5 bases short and J 0 bases short, with 4 bases between. The V gene's germline CDR1 is KGHSH and CDR2 LQKENI. The CDR3 nucleotides are TGTGCCAGCTCAGGAGCGAACACCGGGGAGCTGTTTTTT. Its translation is CASSGANTGELFF.

The rearrangement links TRBV6-5 to TRBJ1-2; D is unresolved. Germline lookup yields CDR1 MNHEY and CDR2 SVGAGI. Trimming pared 7 bases from V and 0 bases from J, leaving 15 bases between. CDR3 length: 15 residues. CDR3 loop: CASKDFHQANYGYTF. DNA of the CDR3: TGTGCCAGCAAGGACTTTCACCAAGCTAACTATGGCTACACCTTC.

The J gene is TRBJ2-3, the V gene TRBV19, with 10 bases matching TRBD2. Germline V gene lookup returns CDR1 LNHDA and CDR2 SQIVND (reference sequence). With 6 bases clipped from V and 7 bases from J, the junction kept 7 bases outside the gene matches. CDR3 length: 14 residues. CDR3 residues: CASRAGGLVYTQYF. CDR3 sequence (DNA): TGTGCCAGTAGAGCGGGAGGGCTGGTGTATACGCAGTATTTT.

The V and J genes are TRBV7-9 and TRBJ2-7; possibly TRBD2 for D (5 bases). The length of the CDR3 is 13 residues. Looked up from germline, CDR1 is SEHNR and CDR2 is FQNEAQ (reference sequence). Deletions cut 5 bases from V and 6 bases from J, with 14 bases between. The CDR3 DNA reads as TGTGCCAGCAGCGTCGACGGGGTGGGCGAGCAGTACTTC. Amino acid sequence: CASSVDGVGEQYF.

In DNA form, the CDR3 reads TGCGCCAGCAGCCCGGGTCGGACTGAAGCTTTCTTT. Translation: CASSPGRTEAFF. The V and J genes are TRBV5-1 and TRBJ1-1; no definite D call. Germline loops: CDR1 SGHRS, CDR2 YFSETQ. Trimming took 4 bases from V and 5 from J, leaving 9 bases between them. This CDR3 contains 12 residues.

The rearrangement uses TRBV14 and TRBJ1-2; no definite D call. The CDR3 spans 15 residues. The germline V gene has CDR1 SGHDN and CDR2 FVKESK. The ends were cut back, 1 base at V and 4 bases at J, with 13 bases in the middle. The CDR3 nucleotides read TGTGCCAGCAGCCAAGGGAGCCTGAGGCCCTATGGCTACACCTTC. Translation: CASSQGSLRPYGYTF. The full variable domain, with the rest looked up from reference TRBV14 and TRBJ1-2, is EAGVTQFPSHSVIEKGQTVTLRCDPISGHDNLYWYRRVMGKEIKFLLHFVKESKQDESGMPNNRFLAERTGGTYSTLKVQPAELEDSGVYFCASSQGSLRPYGYTFGSGTRLTVV.

V gene TRBV5-1 combines with J gene TRBJ1-2; possible D gene TRBD1, 6 bases. There are 15 residues in the CDR3. From germline, CDR1 is SGHRS and CDR2 YFSETQ. V lost 3 bases and J lost 1, with 13 bases in between. CDR3 bases: TGCGCCAGCAGCTCGACAGGCGCCAGTAACTATGGCTACACCTTC. It translates to CASSSTGASNYGYTF.

The chain couples TRBV19 to TRBJ2-3, with no clear D. Per germline, CDR1 LNHDA and CDR2 SQIVND (reference sequence). CDR3 length equals 12 residues. Trimming took off 9 bases at V and 6 bases at J, with 13 bases between the two ends. The CDR3 loop reads CARLQKRDTQYF. As DNA, the CDR3 is TGTGCCAGACTTCAAAAGAGGGATACGCAGTATTTT.

The CDR3 reads CASSLAQTGGTYNEQFF. DNA for the CDR3: TGTGCCAGCAGCTTGGCTCAAACTGGCGGGACCTACAATGAGCAGTTCTTC. This sequence joins TRBV5-4 and TRBJ2-1, with D perhaps matching TRBD2 (6 bases). V gave up 0 bases and J gave up 2 bases, with 15 bases separating them. Germline CDR1 reads SGHNT; CDR2 reads YYREEE (reference sequence). This CDR3 has 17 residues.

The table lists this clone with a count of one. The J gene is TRBJ2-1, the V gene TRBV28; the D gene is possibly TRBD2 (7 bases). V gave up 5 bases and J gave up 13 bases, with 9 bases separating them. This CDR3 comprises 10 residues. CDR1 and CDR2 (germline): MDHEN, SYDVKM. DNA for the CDR3: TGTGCCAGCAGTCGGGGGGCTCAGTTCTTC. Translated, it gives CASSRGAQFF.

The chain carries TRBV5-1 and TRBJ2-7, with no clear D. Trimming took off 1 base at V and 3 bases at J, with 14 bases between the two ends. Germline values: CDR1 SGHRS, CDR2 YFSETQ. This CDR3 comprises 15 residues. The CDR3 is CASSLNGGPGYEQYF. CDR3 in DNA: TGCGCCAGCAGCTTGAATGGCGGCCCTGGCTACGAGCAGTACTTC.

This clone was seen ten or more times. V usage is TRBV7-8 and J usage is TRBJ2-7, with D unclear. Trimming shortened V by 3 bases and J by 4 bases, and 13 bases separated the two germline ends. The CDR3 runs 14 residues. CDR1 is SGHVS, CDR2 FQNEAQ, per germline. This CDR3 is CASSFLGDNYEQYF. The CDR3 DNA sequence: TGTGCCAGCAGCTTTCTAGGAGATAATTACGAGCAGTACTTC.

J is TRBJ2-7 and V is TRBV4-1; TRBD2 matches 10 bases. The CDR3 sequence is 19 residues long. The V segment lost 3 bases and the J segment 0 bases; nucleotides outside the gene matches: 14. Germline V CDR1 and CDR2: MGHRA, YSYEKL. CDR3 protein: CASSHHATSGQTSSYEQYF. As DNA, the CDR3 is TGCGCCAGCAGCCACCATGCGACTAGCGGGCAGACGAGCTCCTACGAGCAGTACTTC.

This chain connects TRBV11-3 to TRBJ1-5, with 7 bases aligning to TRBD1. J gave up 4 bases and V 8 bases, and 8 bases lay outside the gene matches. CDR1 is SGHNT and CDR2 is YENEEA in the germline V gene. The CDR3 is made up of 14 amino acids. The CDR3 protein is CASESTGSNQPQHF. The CDR3 region has the DNA TGTGCCAGCGAATCGACAGGGTCGAATCAGCCCCAGCATTTT. Full variable domain (remainder filled in from reference TRBV11-3 and TRBJ1-5): EAGVVQSPRYKIIEKKQPVAFWCNPISGHNTLYWYLQNLGQGPELLIRYENEEAVDDSQLPKDRFSAERLKGVDSTLKIQPAELGDSAVYLCASESTGSNQPQHFGDGTRLSIL.

V usage is TRBV5-1 and J usage is TRBJ1-4; D perhaps matches TRBD1 (5 bases). V was clipped by 5 bases and J by 6 bases, with 11 bases between them. CDR1 and CDR2 (germline): SGHRS, YFSETQ. The CDR3 contains 13 residues. CDR3 loop: CASSRQGDEKLFF. As DNA, the CDR3 is TGCGCCAGCAGTCGCCAAGGGGATGAAAAACTGTTTTTT. The whole variable domain, filled in from reference TRBV5-1 and TRBJ1-4, reads KAGVTQTPRYLIKTRGQQVTLSCSPISGHRSVSWYQQTPGQGLQFLFEYFSETQRNKGNFPGRFSGRQFSNSRSEMNVSTLELGDSALYLCASSRQGDEKLFFGSGTQLSVL.

The chain links TRBV11-2 to TRBJ2-7; 8 bases line up with TRBD1. The ends lost 5 bases at V and 2 bases at J; junction bases unmatched: 5. The germline V gene encodes CDR1 SGHAT and CDR2 FQNNGV. The CDR3 totals 14 residues. This CDR3 reads CASSAGTGPYEQYF. The CDR3 DNA follows: TGTGCCAGCAGCGCCGGGACAGGACCCTACGAGCAGTACTTC.

The rearrangement uses TRBV20-1 and TRBJ1-5; 7 positions match TRBD1. The germline gives CDR1 DFQATT, CDR2 SNEGSKA (reference sequence). The CDR3 is 16 amino acids. The ends lost 3 bases at V and 6 bases at J; junction bases unmatched: 14. The CDR3 spells CSASKTGFGSVQPQHF. CDR3 nucleotides: TGCAGTGCTAGTAAGACAGGGTTCGGATCTGTTCAGCCCCAGCATTTT.